The 17 T cell receptor beta chains below all came from one sample that was sequenced in a study of blood T cells in healthy people across ages. The authors ran a second PCR of roughly 7 to 11 cycles using a sample-barcoded 5' primer and a J-beta primer mix. MiXCR, applied by TCRdb to the 5' RACE reads, yields one record per CDR3 protein. The data contain about 1.5 million distinct CDR3 sequences, 35% to 45% of them singletons. The sequenced sample consisted of blood. The receptors were gathered from a woman younger than 30 in good health.

This clonotype turned up a few times. V usage is TRBV6-2 or TRBV6-3 and J usage is TRBJ2-1; the D is unclear. V was shortened by 2 bases and J by 12 bases, with 14 bases between the two germline ends. Per the germline V gene, CDR1 is MNHEY and CDR2 is SVGEGT. This CDR3 region has 13 residues. In DNA form, the CDR3 reads TGTGCCAGCAGTTACCGAGTAAACCATGGGCAGTTCTTC. It is translated as CASSYRVNHGQFF.

The chain is built from TRBV20-1 and TRBJ2-1; D call uncertain. The germline CDR1 and CDR2 sequences are DFQATT and SNEGSKA (reference sequence). Trimming shortened V by 4 bases and J by 3 bases, and 13 bases separated the two germline ends. This CDR3 comprises 14 residues. CDR3 nucleotide sequence: TGCAGTGCTATCGGCGGATTAGTCTACAATGAGCAGTTCTTC. Residues: CSAIGGLVYNEQFF.

This clonotype was picked up a small number of times. The chain employs TRBV6-5 and TRBJ2-7; 7 bases are a match to TRBD1. V shed 5 bases, J shed 1 base, and the junction held 5 bases outside the gene matches. Germline loops: CDR1 MNHEY, CDR2 SVGAGI. The CDR3 is made up of 14 amino acids. CDR3 sequence: CASSDRDRSYEQYF. Written as DNA, the CDR3 is TGTGCCAGCAGTGACCGGGACAGATCCTACGAGCAGTACTTC.

The chain joins TRBV15 to TRBJ2-1, with D hard to call. CDR3 length equals 11 residues. Trimming removed 3 bases at V and 5 bases at J, with 2 bases between. Per the germline V gene, CDR1 is LNHNV and CDR2 is YYDKDF (reference sequence). CDR3 sequence reads: CATSRDNEQFF. CDR3 nucleotide sequence: TGTGCCACCAGCAGGGACAATGAGCAGTTCTTC.

V gene TRBV28 combines with J gene TRBJ2-1, with 11 bases lining up with TRBD2. V shed 6 bases and J 3 bases; nucleotides not matched to a gene: 7. The germline V gene encodes CDR1 MDHEN and CDR2 SYDVKM. There are 16 residues in the CDR3. Here the CDR3 DNA reads TGTGCCAGCAGACCTCGGACTAGCGGGTTCTACAATGAGCAGTTCTTC. Encoded protein: CASRPRTSGFYNEQFF.

The chain links TRBV30 to TRBJ2-7; no clear D. Germline V lookup: CDR1 GTSNPN, CDR2 SVGIG (reference sequence). This CDR3 spans 11 amino acids. V dropped 3 bases and J dropped 3 bases, with 6 bases sitting between them. CDR3 in DNA: TGTGCCTGGAGGTCCTACTACGAGCAGTACTTC. Residues: CAWRSYYEQYF.

The chain couples TRBV4-1 to TRBJ1-1, with 7 bases lining up with TRBD1. The CDR3 totals 14 residues. V lost 1 base and J lost 5; bases outside the gene matches: 4. From germline, CDR1 is MGHRA and CDR2 YSYEKL. CDR3 loop: CASSQATGPTEAFF. CDR3 sequence (DNA): TGCGCCAGCAGCCAAGCGACAGGGCCGACTGAAGCTTTCTTT.

This clonotype has a count of ten or more. The V gene is TRBV5-1, the J gene TRBJ2-7, with unresolved D. This CDR3 has 12 residues. CDR1 is SGHRS and CDR2 is YFSETQ in the germline V gene. V was pared by 1 base and J by 2 bases, with 4 bases between. In DNA form, the CDR3 reads TGCGCCAGCAGCTTGAACGCCTACGAGCAGTACTTC. Protein: CASSLNAYEQYF.

This clonotype was seen many times. The rearrangement joins TRBV4-2 to TRBJ2-5, with 14 bases aligning to TRBD2. CDR3 length: 14 residues. With V trimmed by 6 bases and J by 5 bases, 2 bases remained unmatched. From germline, CDR1 is LGHNA and CDR2 YNFKEQ. CDR3 nucleotide sequence: TGTGCCAGCAGTAGACTAGCGGGAGGGGAGACCCAGTACTTC. It is translated as CASSRLAGGETQYF.

The rearrangement joins TRBV20-1 to TRBJ1-2; unclear D gene. Trimming cost V 0 bases and J 4 bases, with 12 bases left between them. CDR1 and CDR2 (germline): DFQATT, SNEGSKA (reference sequence). The CDR3 runs 14 residues. This CDR3 reads CSARDRKGPYGYTF. The CDR3 DNA follows: TGCAGTGCTAGAGATAGGAAGGGTCCCTATGGCTACACCTTC.

The chain carries TRBV28 and TRBJ1-5; D may be TRBD1 (6 bases). CDR3 length: 16 amino acids. V lost 3 bases and J lost 0, with 12 bases in between. Germline CDR1 is MDHEN and CDR2 is SYDVKM. CDR3 coding DNA: TGTGCCAGCAGTTTTATGGGACAAACTAGCAATCAGCCCCAGCATTTT. The encoded protein is CASSFMGQTSNQPQHF. The full variable domain, with the rest looked up from reference TRBV28 and TRBJ1-5, is DVKVTQSSRYLVKRTGEKVFLECVQDMDHENMFWYRQDPGLGLRLIYFSYDVKMKEKGDIPEGYSVSREKKERFSLILESASTNQTSMYLCASSFMGQTSNQPQHFGDGTRLSIL.

This clonotype was seen a few times. The J gene is TRBJ2-7, the V gene TRBV20-1; D tentatively fits TRBD1 or TRBD2 (5 bases each). In germline, CDR1 is DFQATT, CDR2 SNEGSKA (reference sequence). Between the trimmed V and J ends, which lost 0 bases and 1 base, there was a span of 13 bases. The CDR3 runs to 15 residues. CDR3 in amino acids: CSARDLLWGSYEQYF. Here the CDR3 DNA reads TGCAGTGCTAGAGATTTACTCTGGGGGTCCTACGAGCAGTACTTC.

This clonotype was seen only a few times. V gene TRBV27 combines with J gene TRBJ1-2, with D perhaps TRBD1 (5 bases). The CDR3 length is 14 residues. Germline V gives CDR1 MNHEY, CDR2 SMNVEV (reference sequence). V shed 5 bases and J shed 4 bases, with 14 bases lying between them. The CDR3 region has the DNA TGTGCCAGCAGTCCCCCCCGGGACGGCTATGGCTACACCTTC. As protein: CASSPPRDGYGYTF.

This clonotype was seen a few times. The chain links TRBV3-1 to TRBJ2-1, with a weak D call TRBD2 (6 bases). V shed 0 bases and J shed 15 bases, with 15 bases lying between them. Germline-derived CDR1 and CDR2 are LGHDT and YNNKEL (reference sequence). The CDR3 consists of 13 residues. CDR3 region: CASSQDNSGRLFF. The CDR3, as DNA: TGTGCCAGCAGCCAAGATAATTCGGGGAGGCTGTTCTTC.

This chain joins TRBV21-1 and TRBJ1-5; TRBD1, the table's D call, lacks a check against the DNA. TRBV21-1 represents a pseudogene. This CDR3 has 18 residues. CDR3 sequence: CASRPGGYRDRGNQPQHF. The DNA of the CDR3 is TGTGCCAGCAGACCCGGTGGCTACCGGGACAGGGGCAATCAGCCCCAGCATTTT.

The rearrangement uses TRBV15 and TRBJ2-4, with TRBD2 identical over 7 bases. The end of the DNA fits TRBJ2-7 better, so the J call may be wrong. CDR3 length equals 15 residues. Germline V CDR1 and CDR2: LNHNV, YYDKDF (reference sequence). The CDR3 here is CATSEDPGLAYEQYF. The CDR3 DNA reads TGTGCCACCAGCGAAGACCCCGGACTAGCCTACGAGCAGTACTTC.

The rearrangement uses TRBV29-1 and TRBJ1-4; the D gene is possibly TRBD1 (6 bases). The CDR3 runs to 13 residues. V shed 3 bases and J shed 8 bases, with 13 bases lying between them. Per the germline V gene, CDR1 is SQVTM and CDR2 is ANQGSEA. The CDR3 DNA reads TGCAGCGTTGATGCAGGGGATAGGGAAAAACTGTTTTTT. This codes for CSVDAGDREKLFF.